Sequencing of this TCR beta chain was carried out in a study of T cells after yellow fever vaccination. Trimming left V 0 bases short and J 1 base short, with 5 bases between. The germline V gene has CDR1 SGHRS and CDR2 YFSETQ. This CDR3 has 14 amino acids. There are many counts of this clonotype. TCRdb itself ran the 5' RACE reads through MiXCR, one entry per CDR3 protein. The table lists approximately 32,000 distinct CDR3 sequences, more than 6.5% of them singletons. This sequence joins TRBV5-1 and TRBJ2-1; the D is unclear. The source of this sequence is a man in his late teens or twenties who received the YFV17D yellow fever vaccine. The sequences come from PBMCs, either bulk or a sorted T-cell subset (CD4+, CD8+, memory, or dextramer-sorted; not recorded which), collected on the day of the first yellow fever vaccination. The DNA of the CDR3 is TGCGCCAGCAGCTTGGGGGGATCCTACAATGAGCAGTTCTTC. Amino acids: CASSLGGSYNEQFF.